This is a list of T cell receptor beta chains from one sample in a study of T cells of healthy individuals. TCRdb reanalysed the 5' RACE reads using MiXCR and keeps one entry per CDR3 protein. There are about 96,000 distinct CDR3 sequences in the sample; 17% occur only once, and over 5% lies in the top ten. The origin of the receptors is a human donor in good health. Both conserved end residues are part of each CDR3. Fields, in order: D gene, V gene, clone size, J gene, CDR3 DNA, CDR3 protein. The D gene is left open where the match is weak. Rows may omit the clone size; those that give it use once, few, many or a size class.

TRBD1	TRBV12-3/TRBV12-4	NA	TRBJ1-6	TGTGCCAGCAGTTTAGGGACAGGGGGTATTTCACCCCTCCACTTT	CASSLGTGGISPLHF
NA	TRBV11-2	NA	TRBJ1-2	TGTGCCAGCAGTGGGTCTCAGCGCTATGGCTACACCTTC	CASSGSQRYGYTF
NA	TRBV10-3	NA	TRBJ2-7	TGTGCCATCGGTGAGGACAGCGTTCATAGCTACGAGCAGTACTTC	CAIGEDSVHSYEQYF
NA	TRBV4-3	few	TRBJ1-1	TGCGCCAGCAGCCAAGGTGGGAGGGCTGAAGCTTTCTTT	CASSQGGRAEAFF
NA	TRBV15	many	TRBJ2-7	TGTGCCACCAGCAGAGATCTGGGGTACGAGCAGTACTTC	CATSRDLGYEQYF
TRBD2	TRBV20-1	NA	TRBJ2-7	TGCAGTGCTAGCCCCGGGGGACTAGCGGGAGTCGAGCAGTACTTC	CSASPGGLAGVEQYF
NA	TRBV5-1	once	TRBJ1-1	TGCGCCAGCAGCAGCCCAGACACTGAAGCTTTCTTT	CASSSPDTEAFF
NA	TRBV7-3	NA	TRBJ2-1	TGTGCCAGCAGCCGGGGCGGTCCGATTAATGAGCAGTTCTTC	CASSRGGPINEQFF
TRBD1	TRBV28	NA	TRBJ2-3	TGTGCCAGCAGTTTACCGACAGGGTTAAGCACAGATACGCAGTATTTT	CASSLPTGLSTDTQYF
TRBD1	TRBV2	NA	TRBJ2-1	TGTGCCAGCAACCGGGACAGGGTGGGAAATGAGCAGTTCTTC	CASNRDRVGNEQFF
TRBD1	TRBV20-1	few	TRBJ2-7	TGCAGTGCTAGGGCAGGGACAGCTCCCTACGAGCAGTACTTC	CSARAGTAPYEQYF
NA	TRBV28	few	TRBJ2-6	TGTGCCAGCAGTTCTTACGGGTACTCTGGGGCCAACGTCCTGACTTTC	CASSSYGYSGANVLTF
NA	TRBV7-2	once	TRBJ2-5	TGTGCCAGCAGCATCTCAAAATACCAAGAGACCCAGTACTTC	CASSISKYQETQYF
TRBD1	TRBV5-5	once	TRBJ2-2	TGTGTCAGCAGCGAAAGGCCGGGACAGAGCGGGGAGCTGTTTTTT	CVSSERPGQSGELFF
NA	TRBV18	NA	TRBJ2-3	TGTGCCAGCTCCCCCACAGCTAGCACAGATACGCAGTATTTT	CASSPTASTDTQYF
NA	TRBV2	NA	TRBJ2-1	TGTGCCAGCAGTGGGACAGCGTCACGTATCAATGAGCAGTTCTTC	CASSGTASRINEQFF
TRBD1	TRBV25-1	many	TRBJ1-2	TGTGCCAGCAGGACAGGGGGCGACGGCTACACCTTC	CASRTGGDGYTF
NA	TRBV3-1	many	TRBJ2-1	TGTGCCAGCAGCCAAGATACCGTTAGCTCCTACAATGAGCAGTTCTTC	CASSQDTVSSYNEQFF
NA	TRBV18	many	TRBJ1-1	TGTGCCAGCTCACGACGGGACGTTAAAGGTGGCACTGAAGCTTTCTTT	CASSRRDVKGGTEAFF
TRBD2	TRBV5-1	few	TRBJ2-1	TGCGCCAGCAGCTTGACTAGCGATCTTGAGCAGTTCTTC	CASSLTSDLEQFF
NA	TRBV7-9	few	TRBJ2-1	TGTGCCAGCAGCTTAGGGGACACAGACTACAATGAGCAGTTCTTC	CASSLGDTDYNEQFF
NA	TRBV28	few	TRBJ1-5	TGTGCCAGCAGTTTCTTGGGGAAAAAAAGCAATCAGCCCCAGCATTTT	CASSFLGKKSNQPQHF
NA	TRBV2	NA	TRBJ2-1	TGTGCCAGCAGTTTCGAGCCTGAGCAGTTCTTC	CASSFEPEQFF
TRBD1	TRBV3-1	many	TRBJ2-6	TGTGCCAGCAGCCAAGGTCAGGGGGAAGCTGGGGCCAACGTCCTGACTTTC	CASSQGQGEAGANVLTF
NA	TRBV28	NA	TRBJ2-6	TGTGCCAGCAGTTTAATGGTATTTGGGGCCAACGTCCTGACTTTC	CASSLMVFGANVLTF
NA	TRBV12-5	NA	TRBJ2-3	TGTGCTAGTGGTTTGGTACTGGGTAAGGTCGGAGATACGCAGTATTTT	CASGLVLGKVGDTQYF
NA	TRBV3-1	many	TRBJ2-5	TGTGCCAGCAGCCGACTTCAAGAGACCCAGTACTTC	CASSRLQETQYF
NA	TRBV12-3/TRBV12-4	few	TRBJ2-7	TGTGCCAGCAGTTTAGATACAGGGAGATCCTACGAGCAGTACTTC	CASSLDTGRSYEQYF
NA	TRBV5-1	NA	TRBJ2-2	TGCGCCAGCAGCTCACGGTCCACGGCCGGGGAGCTGTTTTTT	CASSSRSTAGELFF
NA	TRBV29-1	NA	TRBJ1-3	TGCAGCGTTGCTGAGATCTCTGGAAACACCATATATTTT	CSVAEISGNTIYF
TRBD2	TRBV4-1	once	TRBJ2-7	TGCGCCAGCAGCCAAGATCCAAGACTAGCGGGACGGTGGGAGCAGTACTTC	CASSQDPRLAGRWEQYF
NA	TRBV9	many	TRBJ2-3	TGTGCCAGCAGCGTAGTTGCAGGGTGGACAGATACGCAGTATTTT	CASSVVAGWTDTQYF
TRBD2	TRBV20-1	few	TRBJ2-1	TGCAGTGCTGGTACTAGCGGGAGTATTAATGAGCAGTTCTTC	CSAGTSGSINEQFF
NA	TRBV4-3	many	TRBJ1-5	TGCGCCAGCAGCCAACACGATGGAACTCAGCCCCAGCATTTT	CASSQHDGTQPQHF
TRBD1	TRBV4-2	few	TRBJ2-7	TGTGCCAGCAGCCATGCATGGACAGGTAACGAGCAGTACTTC	CASSHAWTGNEQYF
NA	TRBV20-1	few	TRBJ1-1	TGCAGTGCTAGTAGCCCATATGTAACGACTGAAGCTTTCTTT	CSASSPYVTTEAFF
TRBD1	TRBV29-1	NA	TRBJ2-7	TGCAGCGTCAAAGGTTGGACAGGTGCCGCCTACGAGCAGTACTTC	CSVKGWTGAAYEQYF
TRBD1	TRBV2	few	TRBJ1-5	TGTGCCAGCACCGGACAGGGAGGACAGCCCCAGCATTTT	CASTGQGGQPQHF
TRBD1	TRBV6-2/TRBV6-3	NA	TRBJ2-5	TGTGCCAGCAGTTATGACAGGGACCGGGAGACCCAGTACTTC	CASSYDRDRETQYF
NA	TRBV29-1	many	TRBJ1-2	TGCAGCGTTGTGGGCCGCAGGGATGGTGGCTACACCTTC	CSVVGRRDGGYTF
NA	TRBV11-2	few	TRBJ2-1	TGTGCCAGCACCCAATGGGGACAAACCTACAATGAGCAGTTCTTC	CASTQWGQTYNEQFF
NA	TRBV7-9	NA	TRBJ1-3	TGTGCCAGCAGCGCAACCGGGTCCTCTGGAAACACCATATATTTT	CASSATGSSGNTIYF
TRBD1	TRBV5-1	NA	TRBJ1-5	TGCGCCAGCAGCAGGACAGGGAGTCAGCCCCAGCATTTT	CASSRTGSQPQHF
NA	TRBV10-2	NA	TRBJ2-5	TGCGCCAGCAGCGCCACCGGGAGCCGCGGGGACTTC	CASSATGSRGDF
NA	TRBV11-2	few	TRBJ1-1	TGTGCCAGCAGCCAAGGGGGATTCGAAAAGTTGACTGAAGCTTTCTTT	CASSQGGFEKLTEAFF
NA	TRBV6-2/TRBV6-3	few	TRBJ1-1	TGTGCCAGCAGTTACAGGGGGATGAACACTGAAGCTTTCTTT	CASSYRGMNTEAFF
NA	TRBV4-1	many	TRBJ2-7	TGCGCCAGCAGCCATCCCCAGGGAGGGGGCCAGGACGAGCAGTACTTC	CASSHPQGGGQDEQYF
TRBD1	TRBV3-1	NA	TRBJ1-2	TGTGCCAGCACCCGACAGGGGAAGACTGGCTACACCTTC	CASTRQGKTGYTF
TRBD2	TRBV20-1	few	TRBJ2-1	TGCAGTGCTATTGGCGGGGGGGATTACAATGAGCAGTTCTTC	CSAIGGGDYNEQFF
TRBD2	TRBV28	many	TRBJ2-7	TGTGCCAGCGCAGGTGGCGGGGGGGTTACGCAGTACTTC	CASAGGGGVTQYF
TRBD2	TRBV12-3/TRBV12-4	many	TRBJ2-7	TGTGCCAGCAGTATCGGGACTAGCGGGAGATCGGACGAGCAGTACTTC	CASSIGTSGRSDEQYF
TRBD1	TRBV6-2/TRBV6-3	NA	TRBJ2-5	TGTGCCAGCAGTCGCGACAGGGGCGAGACCCAGTACTTC	CASSRDRGETQYF
NA	TRBV5-4	few	TRBJ2-1	TGTGCCAGCAGCAGAGATTCTAGCTCCTACAATGAGCAGTTCTTC	CASSRDSSSYNEQFF
TRBD1	TRBV29-1	NA	TRBJ1-1	TGCAGCGTTGTGGGGACAGTGAACACTGAAGCTTTCTTT	CSVVGTVNTEAFF
NA	TRBV2	NA	TRBJ1-1	TGTGCCAGCAGTTTGGGGCGCCGGGACACTGAAGCTTTCTTT	CASSLGRRDTEAFF